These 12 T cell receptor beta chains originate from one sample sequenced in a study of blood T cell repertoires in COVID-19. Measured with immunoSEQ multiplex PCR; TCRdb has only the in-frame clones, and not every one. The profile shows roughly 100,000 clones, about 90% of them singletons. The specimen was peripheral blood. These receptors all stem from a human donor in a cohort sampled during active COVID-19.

The CDR3 nucleotides read TGTGCCAGTAGTATAGATCCCCCGACAGGGGGCGCTTGGGGCGAAGAGACCCAGTACTTC. Its translation is CASSIDPPTGGAWGEETQYF. The chain recombines TRBV19 with TRBJ2-5; 10 nucleotides match TRBD1. Germline loops: CDR1 LNHDA, CDR2 SQIVND (reference sequence). This CDR3 has 20 residues. With 0 bases clipped from V and 3 bases from J, the junction kept 16 bases outside the gene matches.

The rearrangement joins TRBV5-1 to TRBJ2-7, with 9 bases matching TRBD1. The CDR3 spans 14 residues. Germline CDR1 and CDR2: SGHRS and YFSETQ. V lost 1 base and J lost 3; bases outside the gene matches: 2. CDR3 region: CASSLNRGLYEQYF. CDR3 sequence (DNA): TGCGCCAGCAGCTTGAACAGGGGGCTCTACGAGCAGTACTTC.

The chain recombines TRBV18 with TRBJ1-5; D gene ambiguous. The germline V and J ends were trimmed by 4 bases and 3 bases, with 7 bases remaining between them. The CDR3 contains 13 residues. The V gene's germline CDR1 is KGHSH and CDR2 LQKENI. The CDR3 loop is CASSLQFNQPQHF. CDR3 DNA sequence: TGTGCCAGCTCACTGCAGTTCAATCAGCCCCAGCATTTT.

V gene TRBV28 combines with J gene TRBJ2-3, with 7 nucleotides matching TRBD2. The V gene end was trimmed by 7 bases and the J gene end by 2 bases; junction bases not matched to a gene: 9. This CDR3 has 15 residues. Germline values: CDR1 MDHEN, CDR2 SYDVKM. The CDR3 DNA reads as TGTGCCAGCAACCTGGGAGGGGAACTCACAGATACGCAGTATTTT. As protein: CASNLGGELTDTQYF.

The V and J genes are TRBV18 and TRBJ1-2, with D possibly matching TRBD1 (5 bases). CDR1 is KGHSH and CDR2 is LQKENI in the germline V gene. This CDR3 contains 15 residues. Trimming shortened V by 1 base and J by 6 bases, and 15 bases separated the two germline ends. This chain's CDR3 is CASSPRQGGGDGYTF. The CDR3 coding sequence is TGTGCCAGCTCACCACGGCAGGGAGGTGGGGATGGCTACACCTTC. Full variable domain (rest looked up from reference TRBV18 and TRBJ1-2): NAGVMQNPRHLVRRRGQEARLRCSPMKGHSHVYWYRQLPEEGLKFMVYLQKENIIDESGMPKERFSAEFPKEGPSILRIQQVVRGDSAAYFCASSPRQGGGDGYTFGSGTRLTVV.

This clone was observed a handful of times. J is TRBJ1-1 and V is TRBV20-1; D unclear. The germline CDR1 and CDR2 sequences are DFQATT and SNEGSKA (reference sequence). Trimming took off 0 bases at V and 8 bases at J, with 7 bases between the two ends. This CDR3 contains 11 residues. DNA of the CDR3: TGCAGTGCTAGAGATAGTGCGGAAGCTTTCTTT. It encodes CSARDSAEAFF.

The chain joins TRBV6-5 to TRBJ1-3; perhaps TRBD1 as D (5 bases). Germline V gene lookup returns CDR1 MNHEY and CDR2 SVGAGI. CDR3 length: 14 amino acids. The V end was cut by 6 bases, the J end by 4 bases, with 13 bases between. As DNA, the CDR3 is TGTGCCAGCAGCCGCGGGACGAGGGGAAACACCATATATTTT. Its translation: CASSRGTRGNTIYF.

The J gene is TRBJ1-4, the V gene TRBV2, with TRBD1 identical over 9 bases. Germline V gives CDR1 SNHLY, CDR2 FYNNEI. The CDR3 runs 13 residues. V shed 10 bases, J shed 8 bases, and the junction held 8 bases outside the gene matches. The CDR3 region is CAMTKDRGEKLFF. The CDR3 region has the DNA TGTGCCATGACGAAGGACAGGGGAGAAAAACTGTTTTTT.

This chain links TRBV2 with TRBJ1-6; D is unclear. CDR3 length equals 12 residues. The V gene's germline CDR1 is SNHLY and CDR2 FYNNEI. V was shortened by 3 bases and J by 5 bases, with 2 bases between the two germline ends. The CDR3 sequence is CASSDNNSPLHF. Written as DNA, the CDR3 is TGTGCCAGCAGTGACAATAATTCACCCCTCCACTTT.

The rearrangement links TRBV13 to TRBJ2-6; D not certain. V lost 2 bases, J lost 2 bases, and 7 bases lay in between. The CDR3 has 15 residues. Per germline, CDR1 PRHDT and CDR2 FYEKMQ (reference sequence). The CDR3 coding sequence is TGTGCCAGCAGCTTACGAGGCGCTGGGGCCAACGTCCTGACTTTC. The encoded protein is CASSLRGAGANVLTF.

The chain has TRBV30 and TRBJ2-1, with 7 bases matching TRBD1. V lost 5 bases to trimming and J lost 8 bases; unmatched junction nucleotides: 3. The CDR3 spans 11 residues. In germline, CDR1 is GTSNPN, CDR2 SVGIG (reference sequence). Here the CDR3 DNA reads TGTGCCTGGGGCACAGGGGATGAGCAGTTCTTC. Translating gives CAWGTGDEQFF. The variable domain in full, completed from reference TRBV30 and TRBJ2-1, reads SQTIHQWPATLVQPVGSPLSLECTVEGTSNPNLYWYRQAAGRGLQLLFYSVGIGQISSEVPQNLSASRPQDRQFILSSKKLLLSDSGFYLCAWGTGDEQFFGPGTRLTVL.

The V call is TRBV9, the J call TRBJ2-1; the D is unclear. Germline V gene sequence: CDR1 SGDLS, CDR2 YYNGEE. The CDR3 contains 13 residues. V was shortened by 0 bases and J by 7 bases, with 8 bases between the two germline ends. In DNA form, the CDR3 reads TGTGCCAGCAGCGTAGACTGGGCGAATGAGCAGTTCTTC. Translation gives CASSVDWANEQFF.